This T cell receptor beta chain was recorded in a study of tumor and adjacent non-tumor tissue in lung cancer. For the study at large: The cohort had roughly 12 adenocarcinoma, a couple of squamous cell and 1 small cell patients. About 4.17 million productive TCRbeta reads were obtained per sample on average. Study outcomes and limitations: Shorter survival was associated with higher TCR diversity in tumors. Tumor repertoires had a smaller top 100 clone share than normal lung.

The library came from three nested PCR rounds adapted from ARM-PCR protocols. TCRdb re-analysed the multiplex PCR reads in MiXCR, keeping a single row per CDR3 protein. Among under 150,000 distinct CDR3 sequences listed, roughly 66% were seen once. On this clonotype: Its antigen is not identified. Its ends do not fully match the called genes, so a read error is possible.

The CDR3 loop spans 14 amino acids. Per the germline V gene, CDR1 is MGHRA and CDR2 is YSYEKL. This sample's RNA came from whole unsorted tissue. The source is a man aged 55-75 years with small cell lung cancer. This chain connects TRBV4-1 to TRBJ2-7; D uncertain. Sequencing input: lung tumor tissue. This chain's CDR3 is CASSQASSSYEQYF. The CDR3 DNA is TGCGCCAGTAGCCAAGCCTCCAGCTCCTACGAGCAGTACTTC.